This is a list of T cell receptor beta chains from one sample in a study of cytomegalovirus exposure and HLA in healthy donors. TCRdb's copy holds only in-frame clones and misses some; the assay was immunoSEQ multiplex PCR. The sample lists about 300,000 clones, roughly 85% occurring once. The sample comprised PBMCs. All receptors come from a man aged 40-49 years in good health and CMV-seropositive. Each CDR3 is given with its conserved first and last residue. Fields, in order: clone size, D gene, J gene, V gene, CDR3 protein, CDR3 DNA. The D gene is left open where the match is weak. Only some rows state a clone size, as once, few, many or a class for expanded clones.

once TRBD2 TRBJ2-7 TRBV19 CASSGLAGPYEQYF TGTGCCAGTAGCGGACTAGCGGGTCCCTACGAGCAGTACTTC
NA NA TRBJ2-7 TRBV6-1 CASKTGPQEEQYF TGTGCCAGCAAGACAGGACCCCAGGAGGAGCAGTACTTC
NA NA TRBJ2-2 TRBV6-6 CASSIYRSTTGELFF TGTGCCAGCAGTATATACAGGAGCACCACCGGGGAGCTGTTTTTT
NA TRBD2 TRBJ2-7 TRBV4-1 CASSQEREGHEQYF TGCGCCAGCAGCCAAGAGCGGGAGGGGCACGAGCAGTACTTC
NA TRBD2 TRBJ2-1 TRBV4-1 CASSQVPSGTYNEQFF TGCGCCAGCAGCCAAGTGCCTAGCGGCACCTACAATGAGCAGTTCTTC
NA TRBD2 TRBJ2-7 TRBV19 CASSTGLVYEQYF TGTGCCAGTAGTACAGGACTAGTGTACGAGCAGTACTTC
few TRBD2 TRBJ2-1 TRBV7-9 CASSLVPAGEREQFF TGTGCCAGCAGCTTAGTGCCAGCGGGAGAACGGGAGCAGTTCTTC
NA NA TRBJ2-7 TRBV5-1 CASSLGRGNEQYF TGCGCCAGCAGCTTGGGCAGGGGCAACGAGCAGTACTTC
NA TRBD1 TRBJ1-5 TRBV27 CASSLTGGQPQHF TGTGCCAGCAGTTTAACAGGGGGTCAGCCCCAGCATTTT
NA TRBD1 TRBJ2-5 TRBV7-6 CASKLQGEQYF TGTGCCAGCAAACTACAGGGGGAGCAGTACTTC
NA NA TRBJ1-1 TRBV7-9 CASSLGSGTLNTEAFF TGTGCCAGCAGCTTAGGATCCGGGACACTGAACACTGAAGCTTTCTTT
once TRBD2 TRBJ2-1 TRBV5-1 CASSYGVAGGYNEQFF TGCGCCAGCAGCTACGGGGTTGCGGGAGGGTACAATGAGCAGTTCTTC
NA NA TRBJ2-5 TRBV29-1 CSAGVLGLQETQYF TGCAGCGCGGGGGTACTCGGGCTCCAAGAGACCCAGTACTTC
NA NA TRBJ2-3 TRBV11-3 CASSLGGRWTDTQYF TGTGCCAGCAGCTTGGGGGGACGGTGGACAGATACGCAGTATTTT
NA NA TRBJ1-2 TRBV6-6 CASSFGGADYGYTF TGTGCCAGCAGTTTCGGGGGGGCGGACTATGGCTACACCTTC
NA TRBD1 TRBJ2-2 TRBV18 CASSGTGPASPGELFF TGTGCCAGCTCCGGGACAGGCCCCGCGAGCCCCGGGGAGCTGTTTTTT
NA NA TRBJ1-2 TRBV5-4 CASSLGEPIEGYTF TGTGCCAGCAGCTTGGGCGAACCAATAGAGGGCTACACCTTC
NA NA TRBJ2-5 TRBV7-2 CASSLSPSTGNQETQYF TGTGCCAGCAGCTTAAGCCCCTCAACCGGGAACCAAGAGACCCAGTACTTC
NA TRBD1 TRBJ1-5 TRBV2 CASSVTRQGVGQPQHF TGTGCCAGCAGCGTGACCAGACAGGGGGTTGGTCAGCCCCAGCATTTT
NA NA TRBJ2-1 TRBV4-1 CASSRETGLGNEQFF TGCGCCAGCAGCCGGGAGACAGGACTTGGCAATGAGCAGTTCTTC
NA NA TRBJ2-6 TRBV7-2 CASSLDRAGANVLTF TGTGCCAGCAGCTTAGACCGGGCTGGGGCCAACGTCCTGACTTTC
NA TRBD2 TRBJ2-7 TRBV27 CASSPSGSSYEQYF TGTGCCAGCAGCCCTAGCGGGAGCTCCTACGAGCAGTACTTC
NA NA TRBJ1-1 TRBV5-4 CASSLALPLMNTEAFF TGTGCCAGCAGCTTGGCACTGCCGCTCATGAACACTGAAGCTTTCTTT
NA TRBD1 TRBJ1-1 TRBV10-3 CAISDPGTGSTEAFF TGTGCCATCAGTGACCCCGGGACAGGGAGCACTGAAGCTTTCTTT
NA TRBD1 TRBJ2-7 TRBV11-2 CASSLYRGNHYEQYF TGTGCCAGCAGCTTATACAGGGGGAACCACTACGAGCAGTACTTC
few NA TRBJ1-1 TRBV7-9 CASSSVASTEAFF TGTGCCAGCAGTTCAGTGGCAAGTACTGAAGCTTTCTTT
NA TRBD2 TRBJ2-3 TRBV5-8 CASSWGLAGGYGDTQYF TGTGCCAGCAGCTGGGGACTAGCGGGAGGGTACGGAGATACGCAGTATTTT
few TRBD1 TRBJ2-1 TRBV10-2 CASSEGTGMEFF TGCGCCAGCAGTGAGGGGACAGGGATGGAGTTCTTC
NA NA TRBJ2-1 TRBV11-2 CASSFTTGTYNEQFF TGTGCCAGCAGCTTCACGACGGGGACCTACAATGAGCAGTTCTTC
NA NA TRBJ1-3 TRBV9 CASSVSQRESSGNTIYF TGTGCCAGCAGCGTTTCGCAACGGGAGAGCTCTGGAAACACCATATATTTT
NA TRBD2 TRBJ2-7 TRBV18 CASSQQPGLAGLGEQYF TGTGCCAGCTCTCAGCAACCGGGACTAGCGGGATTAGGAGAGCAGTACTTC
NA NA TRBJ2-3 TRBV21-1 CASSTRSPEQGSCTDTQYF TGTGCCAGCAGCACCAGAAGCCCTGAACAGGGTTCCTGCACAGATACGCAGTATTTT
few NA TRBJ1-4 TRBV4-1 CASSQAMPPVREKLFF TGCGCCAGCAGCCAAGCGATGCCCCCGGTGCGGGAAAAACTGTTTTTT
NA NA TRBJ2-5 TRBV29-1 CSVGGGAASLQETQYF TGCAGCGTTGGAGGGGGAGCGGCTAGCTTACAAGAGACCCAGTACTTC
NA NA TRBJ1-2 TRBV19 CASSIGGGGPYTF TGTGCCAGTAGTATAGGAGGCGGGGGACCCTACACCTTC
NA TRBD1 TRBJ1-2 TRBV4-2 CASSQENRGHGYTF TGTGCCAGCAGCCAAGAAAACAGGGGGCATGGCTACACCTTC
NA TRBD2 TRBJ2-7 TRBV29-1 CSVGGTSGNSEQYF TGCAGCGTTGGGGGGACTAGCGGGAACTCCGAGCAGTACTTC
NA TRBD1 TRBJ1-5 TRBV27 CASSWTGHQPQHF TGTGCCAGCAGTTGGACAGGGCATCAGCCCCAGCATTTT
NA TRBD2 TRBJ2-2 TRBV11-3 CASSLGASGSFGELFF TGTGCCAGCAGCTTAGGTGCTAGCGGGAGCTTCGGGGAGCTGTTTTTT
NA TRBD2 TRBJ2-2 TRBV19 CASQAGGFTGELFF TGTGCCAGCCAAGCGGGAGGGTTCACCGGGGAGCTGTTTTTT
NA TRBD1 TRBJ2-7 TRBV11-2 CASSLGGGASYEQYF TGTGCCAGCAGCTTAGGAGGGGGCGCGTCCTACGAGCAGTACTTC